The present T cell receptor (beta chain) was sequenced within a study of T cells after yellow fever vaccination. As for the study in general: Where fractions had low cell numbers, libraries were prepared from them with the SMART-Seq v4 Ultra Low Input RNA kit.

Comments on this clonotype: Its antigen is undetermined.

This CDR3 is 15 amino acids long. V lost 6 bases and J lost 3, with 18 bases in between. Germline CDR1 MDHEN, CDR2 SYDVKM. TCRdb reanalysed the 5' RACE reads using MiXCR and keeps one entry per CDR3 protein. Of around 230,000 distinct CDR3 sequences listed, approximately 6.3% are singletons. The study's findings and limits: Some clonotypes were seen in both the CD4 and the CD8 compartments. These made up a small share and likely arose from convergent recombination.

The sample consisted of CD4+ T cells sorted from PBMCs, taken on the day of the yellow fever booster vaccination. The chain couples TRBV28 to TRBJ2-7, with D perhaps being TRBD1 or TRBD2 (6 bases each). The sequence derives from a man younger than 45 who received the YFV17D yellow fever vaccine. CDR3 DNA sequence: TGTGCCAGCAGCCCCCGGGGGCTAGTAAGCTACGAGCAGTACTTC. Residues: CASSPRGLVSYEQYF.